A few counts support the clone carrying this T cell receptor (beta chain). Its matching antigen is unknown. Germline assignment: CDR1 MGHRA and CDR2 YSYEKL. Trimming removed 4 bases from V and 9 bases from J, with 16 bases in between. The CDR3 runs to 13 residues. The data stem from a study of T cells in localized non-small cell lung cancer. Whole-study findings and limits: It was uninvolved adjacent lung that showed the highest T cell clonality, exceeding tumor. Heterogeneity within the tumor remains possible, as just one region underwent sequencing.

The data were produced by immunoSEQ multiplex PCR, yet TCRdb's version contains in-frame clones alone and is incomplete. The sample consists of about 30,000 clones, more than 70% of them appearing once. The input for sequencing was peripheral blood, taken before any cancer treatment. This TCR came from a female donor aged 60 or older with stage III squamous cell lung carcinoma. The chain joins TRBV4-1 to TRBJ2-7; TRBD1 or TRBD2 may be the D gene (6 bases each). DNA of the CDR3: TGCGCCAGCAGCCTAGCGGATCGAGGGGGGCAGTACTTC. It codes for CASSLADRGGQYF.